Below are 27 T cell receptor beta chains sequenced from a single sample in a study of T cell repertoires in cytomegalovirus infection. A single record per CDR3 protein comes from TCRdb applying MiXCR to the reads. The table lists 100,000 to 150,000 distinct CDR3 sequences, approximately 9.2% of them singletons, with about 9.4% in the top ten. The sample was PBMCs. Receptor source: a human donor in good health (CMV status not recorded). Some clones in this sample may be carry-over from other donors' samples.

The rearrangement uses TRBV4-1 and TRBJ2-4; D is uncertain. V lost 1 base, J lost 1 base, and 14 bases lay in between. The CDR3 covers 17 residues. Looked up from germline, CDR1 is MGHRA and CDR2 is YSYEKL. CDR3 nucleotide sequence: TGCGCCAGCAGCCAAGGCATGGATTCGATCGCCAAAAACATTCAGTACTTC. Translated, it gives CASSQGMDSIAKNIQYF.

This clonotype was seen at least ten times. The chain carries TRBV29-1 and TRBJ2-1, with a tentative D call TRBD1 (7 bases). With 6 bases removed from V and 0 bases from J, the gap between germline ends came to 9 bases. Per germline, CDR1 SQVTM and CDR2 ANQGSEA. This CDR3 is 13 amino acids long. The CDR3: CSVQGGSYNEQFF. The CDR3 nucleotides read TGCAGCGTGCAGGGGGGCTCCTACAATGAGCAGTTCTTC.

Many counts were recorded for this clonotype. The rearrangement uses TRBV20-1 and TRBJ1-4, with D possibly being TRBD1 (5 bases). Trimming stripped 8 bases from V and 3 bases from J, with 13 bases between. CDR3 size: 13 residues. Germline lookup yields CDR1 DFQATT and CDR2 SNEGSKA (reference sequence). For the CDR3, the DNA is TGCAGTACGCAGGAGGGGTCTAATGAAAAACTGTTTTTT. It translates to CSTQEGSNEKLFF.

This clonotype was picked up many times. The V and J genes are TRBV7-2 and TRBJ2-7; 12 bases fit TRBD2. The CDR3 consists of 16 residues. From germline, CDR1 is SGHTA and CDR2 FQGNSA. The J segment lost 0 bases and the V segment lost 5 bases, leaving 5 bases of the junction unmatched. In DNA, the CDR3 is TGTGCCAGCAGCCAAACTAGCGGGGGGCTCTCCTACGAGCAGTACTTC. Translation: CASSQTSGGLSYEQYF.

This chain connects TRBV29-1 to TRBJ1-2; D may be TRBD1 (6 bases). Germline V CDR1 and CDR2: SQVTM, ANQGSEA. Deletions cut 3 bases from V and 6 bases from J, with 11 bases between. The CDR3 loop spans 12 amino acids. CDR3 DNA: TGCAGCGTTGAGCAGGGGCTGGATGGCTACACCTTC. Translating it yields CSVEQGLDGYTF.

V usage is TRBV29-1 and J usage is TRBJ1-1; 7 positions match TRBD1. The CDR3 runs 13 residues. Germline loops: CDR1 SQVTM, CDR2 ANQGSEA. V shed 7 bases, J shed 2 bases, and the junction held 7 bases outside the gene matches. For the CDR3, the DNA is TGCAGCGGGCGGACAGGACGCAACACTGAAGCTTTCTTT. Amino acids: CSGRTGRNTEAFF.

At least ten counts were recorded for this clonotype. The CDR3 DNA reads TGTGCCAGCAGCACGTGGACAGGGGCCAGCACAGATACGCAGTATTTT. This gives the protein CASSTWTGASTDTQYF. The V gene is TRBV7-2, the J gene TRBJ2-3; 9 nucleotides match TRBD1. CDR1 and CDR2 from the germline V gene are SGHTA and FQGNSA. V was clipped by 5 bases and J by 0 bases; unmatched bases: 6. The CDR3 has 16 amino acids.

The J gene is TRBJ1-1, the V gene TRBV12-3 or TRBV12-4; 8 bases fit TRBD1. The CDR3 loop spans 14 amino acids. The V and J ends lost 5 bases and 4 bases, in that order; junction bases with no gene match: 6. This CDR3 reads CASSPGQGSTEAFF. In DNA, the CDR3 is TGTGCCAGCAGTCCCGGACAGGGATCCACTGAAGCTTTCTTT.

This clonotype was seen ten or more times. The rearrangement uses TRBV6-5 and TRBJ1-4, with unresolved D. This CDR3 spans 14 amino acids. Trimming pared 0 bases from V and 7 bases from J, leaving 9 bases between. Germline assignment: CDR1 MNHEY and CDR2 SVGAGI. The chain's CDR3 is CASSYSGVAEKLFF. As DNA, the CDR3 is TGTGCCAGCAGTTACTCCGGGGTAGCTGAAAAACTGTTTTTT.

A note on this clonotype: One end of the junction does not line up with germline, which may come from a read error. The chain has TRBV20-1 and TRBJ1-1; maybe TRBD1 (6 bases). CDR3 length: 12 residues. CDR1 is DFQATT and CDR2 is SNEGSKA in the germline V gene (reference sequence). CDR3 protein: CSARVAGHFNIF. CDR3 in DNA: TGCAGTGCTAGAGTTGCGGGACATTTTAACATCTTT.

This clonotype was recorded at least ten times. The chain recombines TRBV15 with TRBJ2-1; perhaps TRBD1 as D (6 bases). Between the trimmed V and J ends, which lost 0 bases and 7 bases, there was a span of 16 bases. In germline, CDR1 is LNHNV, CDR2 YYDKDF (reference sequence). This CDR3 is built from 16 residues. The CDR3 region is CATSRELAGVGNEQFF. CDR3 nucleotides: TGTGCCACCAGCAGAGAACTGGCAGGGGTAGGTAATGAGCAGTTCTTC.

This chain's CDR3 is CSVGPGNEQFF. The CDR3 DNA reads as TGCAGCGTCGGACCCGGCAATGAGCAGTTCTTC. The chain combines TRBV29-1 with TRBJ2-1; D gene unclear. This CDR3 is built from 11 residues. With 6 bases removed from V and 6 bases from J, the gap between germline ends came to 9 bases. Germline loops: CDR1 SQVTM, CDR2 ANQGSEA.

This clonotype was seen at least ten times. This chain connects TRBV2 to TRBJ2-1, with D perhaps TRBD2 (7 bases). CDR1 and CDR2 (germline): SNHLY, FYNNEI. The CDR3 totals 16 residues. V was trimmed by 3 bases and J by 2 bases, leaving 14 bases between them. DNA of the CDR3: TGTGCCAGCAGTGACAAAGGGGGGGTCACCTACAATGAGCAGTTCTTC. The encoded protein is CASSDKGGVTYNEQFF.

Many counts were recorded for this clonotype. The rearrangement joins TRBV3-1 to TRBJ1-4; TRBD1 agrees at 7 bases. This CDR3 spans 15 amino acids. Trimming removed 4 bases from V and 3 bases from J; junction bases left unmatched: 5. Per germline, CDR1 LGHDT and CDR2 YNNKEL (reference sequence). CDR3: CASSRRQGSNEKLFF. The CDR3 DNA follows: TGTGCCAGCAGCCGGAGACAGGGTTCTAATGAAAAACTGTTTTTT.

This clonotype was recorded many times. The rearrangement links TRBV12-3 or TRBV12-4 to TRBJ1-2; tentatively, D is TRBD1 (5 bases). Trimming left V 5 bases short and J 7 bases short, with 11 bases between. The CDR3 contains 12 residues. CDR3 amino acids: CASSPGTLGYTF. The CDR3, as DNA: TGTGCCAGCAGTCCAGGGACGCTTGGCTACACCTTC.

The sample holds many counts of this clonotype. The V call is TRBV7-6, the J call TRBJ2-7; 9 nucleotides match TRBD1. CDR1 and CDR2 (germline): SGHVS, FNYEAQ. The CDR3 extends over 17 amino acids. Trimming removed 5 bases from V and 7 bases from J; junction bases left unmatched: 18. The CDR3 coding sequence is TGTGCCAGCAGCCCTTGGGACAGGGTCGCCGTAGATGATGAGCAGTACTTC. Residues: CASSPWDRVAVDDEQYF. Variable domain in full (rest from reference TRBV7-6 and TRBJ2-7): GAGVSQSPRYKVTKRGQDVALRCDPISGHVSLYWYRQALGQGPEFLTYFNYEAQQDKSGLPNDRFSAERPEGSISTLTIQRTEQRDSAMYRCASSPWDRVAVDDEQYFGPGTRLTVT.

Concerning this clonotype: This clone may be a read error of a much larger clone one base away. In DNA form, the CDR3 reads TGTGCCAGCAGCTTAGGACAGTCCTATGGCTACACCTTC. Translated: CASSLGQSYGYTF. The chain is built from TRBV7-9 and TRBJ1-2, with D perhaps matching TRBD1 (5 bases). Looked up from germline, CDR1 is SEHNR and CDR2 is FQNEAQ (reference sequence). The CDR3 covers 13 residues. V lost 1 base, J lost 4 bases, and 7 bases lay in between.

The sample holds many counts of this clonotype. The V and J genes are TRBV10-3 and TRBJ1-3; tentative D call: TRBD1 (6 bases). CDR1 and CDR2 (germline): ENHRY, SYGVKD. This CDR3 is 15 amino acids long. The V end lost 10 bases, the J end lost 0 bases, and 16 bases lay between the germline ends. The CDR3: CATSQGTDSGNTIYF. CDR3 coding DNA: TGTGCCACCAGCCAGGGGACCGACTCTGGAAACACCATATATTTT.

The CDR3 protein is CSATTGGPDNSPLHF. The CDR3 DNA sequence: TGCAGTGCCACAACTGGGGGACCCGATAATTCACCCCTCCACTTT. This rearrangement joins TRBV20-1 to TRBJ1-6; tentatively, D is TRBD1 (5 bases). The CDR3 totals 15 residues. Looked up from germline, CDR1 is DFQATT and CDR2 is SNEGSKA (reference sequence). V was pared by 6 bases and J by 5 bases, with 17 bases between.

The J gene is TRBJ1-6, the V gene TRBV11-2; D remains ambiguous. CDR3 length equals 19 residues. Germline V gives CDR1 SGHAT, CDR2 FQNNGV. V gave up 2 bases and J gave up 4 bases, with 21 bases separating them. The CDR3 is CASSLRRLSEEAYNSPLHF. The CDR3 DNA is TGTGCCAGCAGCTTAAGGCGACTCTCCGAGGAGGCTTATAATTCACCCCTCCACTTT. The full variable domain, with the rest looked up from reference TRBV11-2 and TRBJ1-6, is EAGVAQSPRYKIIEKRQSVAFWCNPISGHATLYWYQQILGQGPKLLIQFQNNGVVDDSQLPKDRFSAERLKGVDSTLKIQPAKLEDSAVYLCASSLRRLSEEAYNSPLHFGNGTRLTVT.

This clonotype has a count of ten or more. The CDR3: CSASRAQETQYF. The CDR3 coding sequence is TGCAGTGCTAGCCGGGCACAAGAGACCCAGTACTTC. The chain recombines TRBV20-1 with TRBJ2-5; D is undetermined. From germline, CDR1 is DFQATT and CDR2 SNEGSKA (reference sequence). This CDR3 is built from 12 residues. V lost 3 bases, J lost 2 bases, and 7 bases lay in between.

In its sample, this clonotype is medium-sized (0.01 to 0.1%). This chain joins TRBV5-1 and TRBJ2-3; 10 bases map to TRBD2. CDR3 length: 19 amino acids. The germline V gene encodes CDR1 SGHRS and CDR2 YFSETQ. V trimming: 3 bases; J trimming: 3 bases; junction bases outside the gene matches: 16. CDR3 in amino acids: CASSSSEDAPGLATDTQYF. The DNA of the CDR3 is TGCGCCAGCAGCTCGTCTGAGGACGCTCCGGGACTAGCGACAGATACGCAGTATTTT.

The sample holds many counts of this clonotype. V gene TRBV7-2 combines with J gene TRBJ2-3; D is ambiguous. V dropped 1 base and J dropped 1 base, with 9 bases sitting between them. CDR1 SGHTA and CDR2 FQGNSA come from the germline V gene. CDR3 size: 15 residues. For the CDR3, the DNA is TGTGCCAGCAGCTTAGATGGGTCCCGCACAGATACGCAGTATTTT. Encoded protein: CASSLDGSRTDTQYF.

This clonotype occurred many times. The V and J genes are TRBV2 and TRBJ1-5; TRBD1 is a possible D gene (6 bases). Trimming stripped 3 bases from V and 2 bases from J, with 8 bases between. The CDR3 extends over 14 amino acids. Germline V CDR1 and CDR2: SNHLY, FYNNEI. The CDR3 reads CASSDNRGNQPQHF. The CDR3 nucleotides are TGTGCCAGCAGTGATAACAGGGGCAATCAGCCCCAGCATTTT.

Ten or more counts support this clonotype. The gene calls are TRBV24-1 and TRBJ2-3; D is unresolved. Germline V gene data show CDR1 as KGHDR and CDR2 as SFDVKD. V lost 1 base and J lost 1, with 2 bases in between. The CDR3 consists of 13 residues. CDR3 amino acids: CATSDFGTDTQYF. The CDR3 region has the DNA TGTGCCACCAGTGATTTCGGCACAGATACGCAGTATTTT.

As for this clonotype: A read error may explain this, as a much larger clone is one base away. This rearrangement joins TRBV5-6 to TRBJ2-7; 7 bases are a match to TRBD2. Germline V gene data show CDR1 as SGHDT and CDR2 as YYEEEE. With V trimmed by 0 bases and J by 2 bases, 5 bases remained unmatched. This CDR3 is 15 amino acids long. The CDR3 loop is CASSLAGGIPYEQYF. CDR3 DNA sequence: TGTGCCAGCAGCTTGGCCGGGGGGATCCCCTACGAGCAGTACTTC.

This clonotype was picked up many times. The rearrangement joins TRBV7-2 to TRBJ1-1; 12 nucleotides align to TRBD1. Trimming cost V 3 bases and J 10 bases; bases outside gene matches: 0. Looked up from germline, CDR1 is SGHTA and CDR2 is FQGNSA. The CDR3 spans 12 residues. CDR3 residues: CASSLGQGAAFF. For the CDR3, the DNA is TGTGCCAGCAGCTTGGGACAGGGGGCAGCTTTCTTT.